This T cell receptor (beta chain) was recovered during a study of T cell responses to AZD1222 COVID-19 vaccine. J lost 6 bases, V lost 3 bases, and 6 bases had no gene match. CDR1 and CDR2 from the germline V gene are MDHEN and SYDVKM. This CDR3 is built from 16 residues. Whole-study findings and limits: Of the AZD1222 recipients, only 5 to 7 were seropositive at baseline. Donors, mostly white British, included more females; clonal diversity was possibly underestimated. CD4 TCRs linked to vaccination spanned spike, dominating at 160-218 and 743-854.

To note about this clone: Its target is not known.

TCRdb's copy holds only in-frame clones and misses some; the assay was immunoSEQ multiplex PCR. The sample lists some 120,000 clones, 88% occurring once. V gene TRBV28 combines with J gene TRBJ2-2, with 11 bases lining up with TRBD2. The sequenced sample was peripheral blood, obtained on day 0 of AZD1222 vaccination. This TCR was recovered from an adult in good health. The CDR3 DNA sequence: TGTGCCAGCAGTTTGGGGCTACTAGCGGGAGCCGGGGAGCTGTTTTTT. Amino acids: CASSLGLLAGAGELFF.